One and the same sample provided the 4 T cell receptor beta chains below, sequenced in a study of blood T cell repertoires in COVID-19. Repertoires were generated with immunoSEQ multiplex PCR, while TCRdb's copy carries only in-frame clones and drops some. The sample has approximately 61,000 clones, roughly 79% seen once; the top ten hold about 30%. The sample consisted of peripheral blood. All receptors derive from a human donor in a cohort sampled during active COVID-19.

Points on this clone: Its ends do not fully match the called genes, so a read error is possible. The genes are TRBV2 and TRBJ1-4; tentatively, D is TRBD1 (6 bases). This CDR3 region has 15 residues. Germline values: CDR1 SNHLY, CDR2 FYNNEI. The CDR3 loop reads CASREGTTTNEKLFF. The CDR3, as DNA: TGTGCCAGCAGGGAAGGGACAACAACTAATGAAAAACTGTTTTTT. The full variable domain, in which reference TRBV2 and TRBJ1-4 provide the parts outside the CDR3, is EPEVTQTPSHQVTQMGQEVILRCVPISNHLYFYWYRQILGQKVEFLVSFYNNEISEKSEIFDDQFSVERPDGSNFTLKIRSTKLEDSAMYFCASREGTTTNEKLFFGSGTQLSVL.

The CDR3 sequence: CASSPYTLAGEIVQYF. CDR3 DNA sequence: TGTGCCAGCAGCCCGTACACACTAGCGGGAGAAATCGTGCAGTACTTC. The chain uses TRBV5-5 and TRBJ2-7, with 11 nucleotides matching TRBD2. V gave up 4 bases and J gave up 9 bases; unmatched junction bases: 15. The CDR3 runs to 16 residues. Germline V CDR1 and CDR2: SGHKS, YYEKEE (reference sequence). The full variable domain, rest sourced from reference TRBV5-5 and TRBJ2-7, is DAGVTQSPTHLIKTRGQQVTLRCSPISGHKSVSWYQQVLGQGPQFIFQYYEKEERGRGNFPDRFSARQFPNYSSELNVNALLLGDSALYLCASSPYTLAGEIVQYFGPGTRLTVT.

The rearrangement uses TRBV12-5 and TRBJ2-1, with D perhaps TRBD1 (6 bases). CDR1 and CDR2 from the germline V gene are LGHNT and FRNRAP. The CDR3 runs to 12 residues. Trimming took off 5 bases at V and 13 bases at J, with 15 bases between the two ends. In DNA, the CDR3 is TGTGCTAGTGGTGAAAACCGGGACATCCAGTTCTTC. This translates into CASGENRDIQFF.

This clone was seen a handful of times. This chain joins TRBV4-3 and TRBJ1-3, with D uncertain. Trimming pared 1 base from V and 5 bases from J, leaving 18 bases between. Germline V gives CDR1 LGHNA, CDR2 YSLEER. This CDR3 is built from 17 residues. The CDR3 DNA reads as TGCGCCAGCAGCCAAGCTAGTGCGCCGGTCGTGAGAAACACCATATATTTT. Amino acid sequence: CASSQASAPVVRNTIYF.